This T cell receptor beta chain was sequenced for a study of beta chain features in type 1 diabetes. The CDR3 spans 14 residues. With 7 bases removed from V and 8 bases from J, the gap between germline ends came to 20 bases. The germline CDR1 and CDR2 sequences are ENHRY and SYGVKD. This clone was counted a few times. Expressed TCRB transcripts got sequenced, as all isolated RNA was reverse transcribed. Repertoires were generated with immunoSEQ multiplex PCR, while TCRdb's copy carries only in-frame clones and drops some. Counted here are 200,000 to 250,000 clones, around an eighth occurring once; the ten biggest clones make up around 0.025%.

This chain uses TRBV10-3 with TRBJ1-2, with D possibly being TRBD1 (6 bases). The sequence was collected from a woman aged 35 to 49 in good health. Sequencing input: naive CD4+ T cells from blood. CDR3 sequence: CAITSDRLKGGYTF. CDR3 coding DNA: TGTGCCATCACCTCCGACAGGTTAAAAGGGGGCTACACCTTC.